The clone carrying this T cell receptor beta chain occurred a few times. Its specificity is not known. Regions amplified from RNA transcripts were the TCR beta CDR3 regions. HTBI primers were used for first-round RT-PCR of the TCR CDR3. TCRdb ran MiXCR on the multiplex PCR reads and lists one entry per CDR3 protein. The profile shows roughly 740,000 distinct CDR3 sequences, about 17% of them singletons. V was shortened by 3 bases and J by 2 bases, with 16 bases between the two germline ends. Germline CDR1 is MDHEN and CDR2 is SYDVKM. This CDR3 is 16 amino acids long. This specimen comes from a study of T cells in Graves' hyperthyroidism and ophthalmopathy. Study conclusions and caveats: Most clonotypes that expanded in the thyroid above 0.001 also showed up in blood. Ophthalmopathy was model-predicted a median approximately 6.9 months pre-onset.

Absence of ophthalmopathy progression within 18 months defined stable Graves' hyperthyroidism. Each patient was aged 18 to 65 and had newly diagnosed hyperthyroidism of under 2 months' duration. The TCR sequence derives from a man between 18 and 35 years old with Graves' hyperthyroidism. The chain has TRBV28 and TRBJ1-2, with D perhaps TRBD1 (5 bases). Sequencing input: blood. The CDR3 DNA is TGTGCCAGCAGTTTGACAGCGGTTGGTATAAACTATGGCTACACCTTC. This codes for CASSLTAVGINYGYTF.